A selection of T cell receptor beta chains follows, all from one sample in a study of T cell repertoires in cytomegalovirus infection. These receptors' antigens are unknown. Via MiXCR, TCRdb re-called the reads, giving one row per CDR3 protein. This table holds about 920,000 distinct CDR3 sequences, approximately 31% found once. The sequencing here drew on cultured CD8+ T cells from PBMCs, taken from culture after CMV antigen stimulation. The source of these receptors is a human donor in good health (CMV status not recorded). Some clones in this sample may be carry-over from other donors' samples. Both conserved end residues are part of each CDR3. The D gene is left open where the match is weak. Size is stated for part of the rows, as once, few or many counts, or as a class when the clone is expanded.

D | J | size | V | CDR3 | DNA
TRBD2 | TRBJ2-2 | many | TRBV7-8 | CASSYRLGGGAAGELFF | TGTGCCAGCAGCTACCGACTGGGCGGGGGGGCCGCCGGGGAGCTGTTTTTT
. | TRBJ1-4 | . | TRBV19 | CASSMGTETWKLFF | TGTGCCAGTAGTATGGGAACCGAGACGTGGAAACTGTTTTTT
. | TRBJ2-5 | few | TRBV12-3/TRBV12-4 | CASSRSGTFQETQYF | TGTGCCAGCAGTCGATCCGGGACGTTCCAAGAGACCCAGTACTTC
TRBD1 | TRBJ1-2 | medium-sized | TRBV7-2 | CASSLDALRTGGYYTF | TGTGCCAGCAGCTTAGACGCTCTAAGGACAGGGGGTTACTACACCTTC
. | TRBJ1-1 | many | TRBV7-2 | CASSQGLTGEAFF | TGTGCCAGCAGCCAAGGGCTGACGGGTGAAGCTTTCTTT
TRBD1 | TRBJ2-3 | . | TRBV12-3/TRBV12-4 | CASRITTGNPTDTQYF | TGTGCCAGCAGGATAACGACAGGGAACCCCACAGATACGCAGTATTTT
. | TRBJ2-4 | few | TRBV28 | CASSRGTPRNIQYF | TGTGCCAGCAGTAGGGGTACGCCAAGGAACATTCAGTACTTC
TRBD1 | TRBJ1-2 | few | TRBV2 | CASSNRDRGDHYGYTF | TGTGCCAGCAGCAATAGGGACAGGGGGGACCACTATGGCTACACCTTC
. | TRBJ1-3 | many | TRBV28 | CASSSHQYSGNTIYF | TGTGCCAGCAGTTCTCACCAGTACTCTGGAAACACCATATATTTT
. | TRBJ1-2 | . | TRBV5-4 | CASSLIGQGRRNYGYTF | TGTGCCAGCAGCTTAATCGGCCAGGGGCGACGAAACTATGGCTACACCTTC
TRBD1 | TRBJ1-1 | few | TRBV10-2 | CASQNRQGDGKWAEAFF | TGCGCCAGTCAAAATCGACAGGGGGATGGGAAATGGGCTGAAGCTTTCTTT
. | TRBJ2-2 | . | TRBV7-3 | CASSPTAGGYTGELFF | TGTGCCAGCAGCCCGACTGCCGGGGGTTACACCGGGGAGCTGTTTTTT
. | TRBJ1-2 | . | TRBV20-1 | CSAIDGGKGRGPLGYTF | TGCAGTGCTATAGATGGGGGGAAGGGCAGGGGCCCCCTTGGCTACACCTTC
TRBD2 | TRBJ2-1 | . | TRBV5-1 | CASSFSGGLNEQFF | TGCGCCAGCAGCTTTAGCGGGGGCCTCAATGAGCAGTTCTTC
. | TRBJ2-7 | . | TRBV27 | CASSQGQNEQYF | TGTGCCAGCAGCCAAGGACAAAACGAGCAGTACTTC
TRBD2 | TRBJ2-1 | few | TRBV6-6 | CATRGGNEQFF | TGTGCCACCCGGGGGGGCAATGAGCAGTTCTTC
. | TRBJ2-1 | . | TRBV5-3 | CASSQTLAGLYNEQFF | TGTGCCAGCAGCCAAACTCTGGCGGGGCTATACAATGAGCAGTTCTTC
TRBD2 | TRBJ2-2 | . | TRBV10-3 | CAIPGLVAGELFF | TGTGCCATCCCGGGACTAGTCGCCGGGGAGCTGTTTTTT
. | TRBJ2-5 | many | TRBV7-8 | CASSLSRVEETQYF | TGTGCCAGCAGCCTGTCGAGGGTTGAGGAGACCCAGTACTTC
. | TRBJ1-3 | . | TRBV12-3/TRBV12-4 | CAGSRPDNTIYF | TGTGCCGGATCCAGACCGGACAACACCATATATTTT
. | TRBJ1-2 | few | TRBV7-9 | CASSNGTADGYTF | TGTGCCAGCAGCAATGGGACCGCTGATGGCTACACCTTC
. | TRBJ2-7 | . | TRBV6-5 | CASSYSGRNSYEQYF | TGTGCCAGCAGTTACTCCGGGCGGAACTCCTACGAGCAGTACTTC
. | TRBJ1-6 | . | TRBV4-2 | CASSQEVRDSNSPLHF | TGTGCCAGCAGCCAAGAAGTCCGGGATAGCAATTCACCCCTCCACTTT
. | TRBJ1-2 | . | TRBV28 | CASSFGGSRGTYGYTF | TGTGCCAGCAGTTTCGGGGGGTCCCGGGGAACCTATGGCTACACCTTC
. | TRBJ1-4 | . | TRBV6-1 | CASRGGHEKLFF | TGTGCCAGCAGGGGAGGCCATGAAAAACTGTTTTTT
TRBD1 | TRBJ2-3 | few | TRBV7-9 | CASSLIDRGPTDTQYF | TGTGCCAGCAGCTTAATCGACAGGGGGCCTACAGATACGCAGTATTTT
. | TRBJ1-1 | . | TRBV11-2 | CASVGGQGMNTEAFF | TGTGCCAGCGTTGGGGGGCAGGGAATGAACACTGAAGCTTTCTTT